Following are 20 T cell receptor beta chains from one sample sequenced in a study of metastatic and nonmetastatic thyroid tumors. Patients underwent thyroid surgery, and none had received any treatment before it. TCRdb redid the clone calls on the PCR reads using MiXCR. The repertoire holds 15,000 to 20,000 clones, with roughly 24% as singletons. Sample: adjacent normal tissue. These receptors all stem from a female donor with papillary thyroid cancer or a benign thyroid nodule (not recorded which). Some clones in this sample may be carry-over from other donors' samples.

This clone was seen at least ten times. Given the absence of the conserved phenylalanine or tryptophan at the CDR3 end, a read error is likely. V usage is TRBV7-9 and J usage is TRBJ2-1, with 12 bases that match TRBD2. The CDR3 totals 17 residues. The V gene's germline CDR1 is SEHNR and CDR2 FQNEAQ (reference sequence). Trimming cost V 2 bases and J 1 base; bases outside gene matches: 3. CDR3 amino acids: CASSLLAGGGSYNEQFV. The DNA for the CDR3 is TGTGCCAGCAGCTTACTAGCGGGAGGGGGGTCCTACAATGAGCAGTTCGTC.

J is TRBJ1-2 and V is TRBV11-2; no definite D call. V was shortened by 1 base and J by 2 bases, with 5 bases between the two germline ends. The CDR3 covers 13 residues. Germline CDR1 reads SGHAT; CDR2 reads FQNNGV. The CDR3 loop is CASSLGRNYGYTF. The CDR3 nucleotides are TGTGCCAGCAGCTTAGGCAGAAACTATGGCTACACCTTC. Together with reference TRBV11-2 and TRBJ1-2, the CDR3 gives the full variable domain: EAGVAQSPRYKIIEKRQSVAFWCNPISGHATLYWYQQILGQGPKLLIQFQNNGVVDDSQLPKDRFSAERLKGVDSTLKIQPAKLEDSAVYLCASSLGRNYGYTFGSGTRLTVV.

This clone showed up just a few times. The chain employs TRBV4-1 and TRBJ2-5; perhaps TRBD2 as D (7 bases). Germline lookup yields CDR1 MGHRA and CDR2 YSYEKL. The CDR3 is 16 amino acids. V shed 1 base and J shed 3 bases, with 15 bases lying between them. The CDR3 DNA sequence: TGCGCCAGCAGCCAAGTCCGGGGGGCAGGGGAAGAGACCCAGTACTTC. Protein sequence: CASSQVRGAGEETQYF.

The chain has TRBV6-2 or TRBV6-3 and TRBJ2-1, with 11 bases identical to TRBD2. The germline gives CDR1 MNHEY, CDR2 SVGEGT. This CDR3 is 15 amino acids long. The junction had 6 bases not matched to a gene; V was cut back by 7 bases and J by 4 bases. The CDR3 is CASIKTSGKYNEQFF. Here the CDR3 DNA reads TGTGCCAGCATTAAGACTAGCGGGAAATACAATGAGCAGTTCTTC.

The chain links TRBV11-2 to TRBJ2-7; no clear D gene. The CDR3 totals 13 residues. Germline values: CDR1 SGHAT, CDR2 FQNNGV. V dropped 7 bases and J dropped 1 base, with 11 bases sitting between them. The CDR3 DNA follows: TGTGCCAGCACAATATCCGTTTCCTACGAGCAGTACTTC. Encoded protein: CASTISVSYEQYF.

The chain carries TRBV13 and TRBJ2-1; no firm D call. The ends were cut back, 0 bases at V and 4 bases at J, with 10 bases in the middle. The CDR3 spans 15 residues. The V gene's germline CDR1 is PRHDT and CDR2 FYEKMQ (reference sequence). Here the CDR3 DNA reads TGTGCCAGCAGCTTAGGCTACACTCAATACAATGAGCAGTTCTTC. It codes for CASSLGYTQYNEQFF. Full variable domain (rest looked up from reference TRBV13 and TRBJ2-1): AAGVIQSPRHLIKEKRETATLKCYPIPRHDTVYWYQQGPGQDPQFLISFYEKMQSDKGSIPDRFSAQQFSDYHSELNMSSLELGDSALYFCASSLGYTQYNEQFFGPGTRLTVL.

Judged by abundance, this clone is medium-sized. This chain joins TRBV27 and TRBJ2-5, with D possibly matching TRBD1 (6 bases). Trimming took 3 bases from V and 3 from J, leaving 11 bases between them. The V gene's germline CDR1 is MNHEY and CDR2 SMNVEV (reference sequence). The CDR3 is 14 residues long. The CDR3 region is CASSFGRGKETQYF. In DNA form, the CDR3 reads TGTGCCAGCAGTTTCGGCAGGGGTAAAGAGACCCAGTACTTC.

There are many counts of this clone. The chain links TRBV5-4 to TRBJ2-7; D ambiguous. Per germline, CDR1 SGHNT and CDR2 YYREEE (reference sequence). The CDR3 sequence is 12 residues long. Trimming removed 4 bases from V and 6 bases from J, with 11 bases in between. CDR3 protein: CASSLRLGEQYF. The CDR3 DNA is TGTGCCAGCAGCCTGAGATTAGGCGAGCAGTACTTC.

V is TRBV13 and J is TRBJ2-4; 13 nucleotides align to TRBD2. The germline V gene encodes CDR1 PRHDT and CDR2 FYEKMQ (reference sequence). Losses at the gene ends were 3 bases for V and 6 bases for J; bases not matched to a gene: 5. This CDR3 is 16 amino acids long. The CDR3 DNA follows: TGTGCCAGCAGCTTCGGACTAGCGGGAGTAGGAAACATTCAGTACTTC. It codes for CASSFGLAGVGNIQYF.

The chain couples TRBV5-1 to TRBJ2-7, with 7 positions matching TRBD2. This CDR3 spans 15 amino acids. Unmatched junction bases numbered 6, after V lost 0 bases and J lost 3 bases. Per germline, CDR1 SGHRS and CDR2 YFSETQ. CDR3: CASSLATGGVYEQYF. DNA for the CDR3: TGCGCCAGCAGCTTGGCGACGGGAGGCGTCTACGAGCAGTACTTC.

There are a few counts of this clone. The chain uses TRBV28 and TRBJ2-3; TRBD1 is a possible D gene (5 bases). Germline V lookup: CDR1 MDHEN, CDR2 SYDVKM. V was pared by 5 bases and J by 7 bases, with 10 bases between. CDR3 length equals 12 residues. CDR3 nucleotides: TGTGCCAGCAGTATGCAGGGTTATACGCAGTATTTT. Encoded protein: CASSMQGYTQYF.

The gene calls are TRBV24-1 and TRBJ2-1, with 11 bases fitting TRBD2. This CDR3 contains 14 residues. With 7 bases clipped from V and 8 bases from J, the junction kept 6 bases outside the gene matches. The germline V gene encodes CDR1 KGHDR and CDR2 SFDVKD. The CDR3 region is CATRLAGDSDEQFF. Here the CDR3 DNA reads TGTGCCACCAGACTAGCGGGAGACAGTGATGAGCAGTTCTTC.

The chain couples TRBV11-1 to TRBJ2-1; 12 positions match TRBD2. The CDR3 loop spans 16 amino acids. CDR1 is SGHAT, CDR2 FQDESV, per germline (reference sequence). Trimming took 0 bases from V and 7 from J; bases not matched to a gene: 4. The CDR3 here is CASSLAVTSGSNEQFF. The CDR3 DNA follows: TGTGCCAGCAGCTTAGCCGTGACTAGCGGGAGTAATGAGCAGTTCTTC.

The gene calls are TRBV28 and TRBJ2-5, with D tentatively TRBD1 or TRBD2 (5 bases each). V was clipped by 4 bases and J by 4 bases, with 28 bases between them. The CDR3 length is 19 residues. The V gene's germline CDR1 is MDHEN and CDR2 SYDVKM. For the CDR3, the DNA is TGTGCCAGCAGTTCCGCTATCCGGGAAGTTGGGACCCGAAGAGAGACCCAGTACTTC. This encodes CASSSAIREVGTRRETQYF.

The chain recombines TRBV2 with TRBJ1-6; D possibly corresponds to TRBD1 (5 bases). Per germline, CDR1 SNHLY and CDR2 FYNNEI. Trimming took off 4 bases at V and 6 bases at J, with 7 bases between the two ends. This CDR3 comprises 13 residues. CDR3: CASSGTSNSPLHF. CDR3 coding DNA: TGTGCCAGCAGTGGGACAAGTAATTCACCCCTCCACTTT.

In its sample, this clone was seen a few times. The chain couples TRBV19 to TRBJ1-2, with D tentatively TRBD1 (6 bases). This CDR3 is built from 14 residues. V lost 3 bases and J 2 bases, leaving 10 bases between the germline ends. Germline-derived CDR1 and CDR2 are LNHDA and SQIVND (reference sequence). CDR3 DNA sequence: TGTGCCAGTAGTATTCGACAGGTCAACTATGGCTACACCTTC. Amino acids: CASSIRQVNYGYTF.

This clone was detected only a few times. CDR3 amino acids: CSASRRGQGNTIYF. For the CDR3, the DNA is TGCAGTGCTAGTCGCCGGGGACAAGGAAACACCATATATTTT. V is TRBV20-1 and J is TRBJ1-3, with D possibly TRBD1 on 6 matching bases. The CDR3 totals 14 residues. With 3 bases removed from V and 4 bases from J, the gap between germline ends came to 13 bases. Germline V gene lookup returns CDR1 DFQATT and CDR2 SNEGSKA (reference sequence).

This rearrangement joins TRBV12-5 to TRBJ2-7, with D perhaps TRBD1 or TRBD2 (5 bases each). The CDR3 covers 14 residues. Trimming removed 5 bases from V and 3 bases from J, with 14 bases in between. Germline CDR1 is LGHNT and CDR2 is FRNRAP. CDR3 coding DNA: TGTGCTAGTGGTCCCTGGGACGGATTCTACGAGCAGTACTTC. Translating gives CASGPWDGFYEQYF.

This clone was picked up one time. The CDR3 sequence is CASSLEGAYAGELFF. CDR3 sequence (DNA): TGCGCCAGCAGCCTCGAGGGGGCTTATGCCGGGGAGCTGTTTTTT. The J gene is TRBJ2-2, the V gene TRBV5-1; 7 bases fit TRBD1. The CDR3 is made up of 15 amino acids. Trimming at V came to 4 bases and at J to 6 bases, leaving 9 bases not matched to a gene. Germline CDR1 reads SGHRS; CDR2 reads YFSETQ.

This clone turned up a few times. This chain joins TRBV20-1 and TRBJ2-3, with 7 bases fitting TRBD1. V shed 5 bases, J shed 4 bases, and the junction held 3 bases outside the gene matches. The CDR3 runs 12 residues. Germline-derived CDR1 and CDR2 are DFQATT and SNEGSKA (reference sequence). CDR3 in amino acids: CSAEDRADTQYF. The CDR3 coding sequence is TGCAGTGCTGAAGACAGGGCAGATACGCAGTATTTT.